Each of the 27 T cell receptor beta chains below was sequenced from the same sample in a study of blood T cells in healthy people across ages. Through a sample-barcoded 5' primer and a J-beta primer mix, a second PCR was run for about 6 to 11 cycles. TCRdb redid the calling of the 5' RACE reads with MiXCR, one entry per CDR3 protein. The repertoire consists of about 1,000,000 distinct CDR3 sequences, with 40% to 55% occurring once and the leading ten covering approximately 20%. The sequencing sample was made of blood. All receptors derive from a woman in her fifties or sixties in good health.

This clonotype was picked up one time. The CDR3 DNA reads as TGTGCCAGCGATATCCGGGACAGACCCTCTGGGGCCAACGTCCTGACTTTC. This codes for CASDIRDRPSGANVLTF. The chain joins TRBV6-1 to TRBJ2-6; TRBD1 matches 7 bases. V lost 8 bases and J lost 0; bases outside the gene matches: 10. CDR3 length equals 17 residues. CDR1 MNHNS and CDR2 SASEGT come from the germline V gene.

This clonotype was found a few times. The chain has TRBV7-8 and TRBJ2-3, with 7 bases fitting TRBD1. The CDR3 has 17 amino acids. J was trimmed by 0 bases and V by 6 bases; bases with no gene match: 12. Germline CDR1 reads SGHVS; CDR2 reads FQNEAQ. CDR3 amino acids: CASRLRDRETSTDTQYF. DNA for the CDR3: TGTGCCAGCAGACTTCGGGACAGAGAAACTAGCACAGATACGCAGTATTTT.

A word on this clonotype: At one boundary the junction diverges from the germline segment, which might be a read error. This sequence joins TRBV7-9 and TRBJ2-1, with D maybe TRBD2 (6 bases). Germline values: CDR1 SEHNR, CDR2 FQNEAQ (reference sequence). The CDR3 loop spans 15 amino acids. The CDR3: CTSSCTGEVYNEQFF. CDR3 DNA sequence: TGTACCAGCAGCTGCACGGGGGAAGTATACAATGAGCAGTTCTTC. Variable domain in full (rest from reference TRBV7-9 and TRBJ2-1): DTGVSQNPRHKITKRGQNVTFRCDPISEHNRLYWYRQTLGQGPEFLTYFQNEAQLEKSRLLSDRFSAERPKGSFSTLEIQRTEQGDSAMYLCTSSCTGEVYNEQFFGPGTRLTVL.

CDR3 nucleotide sequence: TGTGCCAGCACCCTAGCGGGAGCCCTCAATGAGCAGTTCTTC. Translating it yields CASTLAGALNEQFF. The J gene is TRBJ2-1, the V gene TRBV6-1, with 10 bases that match TRBD2. V shed 7 bases and J 6 bases; nucleotides not matched to a gene: 6. The CDR3 totals 14 residues. Germline V gene lookup returns CDR1 MNHNS and CDR2 SASEGT.

This chain links TRBV12-3 or TRBV12-4 with TRBJ1-2; 8 nucleotides match TRBD1. This CDR3 is 13 amino acids long. J lost 4 bases, V lost 7 bases, and 5 bases had no gene match. CDR3 residues: CASTTGGAYGYTF. CDR3 coding DNA: TGTGCCAGCACCACAGGGGGAGCCTATGGCTACACCTTC.

The chain uses TRBV12-3 or TRBV12-4 and TRBJ2-3; the D gene is possibly TRBD1 (6 bases). The V gene lost 4 bases and the J gene lost 0 bases, with 8 bases spanning the gap. This CDR3 region has 14 residues. This chain's CDR3 is CASSSRGSTDTQYF. The CDR3 bases are TGTGCCAGCAGTTCTAGGGGGAGCACAGATACGCAGTATTTT.

This clonotype occurred a few times. The chain combines TRBV14 with TRBJ2-3, with 15 bases lining up with TRBD2. V shed 3 bases, J shed 3 bases, and the junction held 4 bases outside the gene matches. The germline CDR1 and CDR2 sequences are SGHDN and FVKESK. The CDR3 is made up of 17 amino acids. CDR3 region: CASSQGLAGGVTDTQYF. Written as DNA, the CDR3 is TGTGCCAGCAGCCAGGGACTAGCGGGAGGTGTGACAGATACGCAGTATTTT.

The chain recombines TRBV9 with TRBJ2-7; the D is unclear. Trimming stripped 0 bases from V and 7 bases from J, with 14 bases between. The CDR3 is 14 residues long. Germline V gives CDR1 SGDLS, CDR2 YYNGEE. The CDR3 DNA follows: TGTGCCAGCAGCGTAGGATACCTACACAATGAGCAGTACTTC. Its protein is CASSVGYLHNEQYF.

This clonotype appeared a few times. This sequence joins TRBV5-1 and TRBJ2-1; D possibly corresponds to TRBD2 (6 bases). V was clipped by 1 base and J by 4 bases, with 15 bases between them. The germline V gene encodes CDR1 SGHRS and CDR2 YFSETQ. CDR3 size: 16 residues. DNA of the CDR3: TGCGCCAGCAGCTTGACCCAGCGGGTGGATTACAATGAGCAGTTCTTC. It yields the protein CASSLTQRVDYNEQFF.

This clonotype was observed a handful of times. The chain combines TRBV28 with TRBJ1-5; D unresolved. Trimming took 4 bases from V and 2 from J, leaving 9 bases between them. The germline V gene has CDR1 MDHEN and CDR2 SYDVKM. The CDR3 sequence is 14 residues long. The CDR3 DNA is TGTGCCAGCAGTTATGAGGGCGGCAATCAGCCCCAGCATTTT. Translated: CASSYEGGNQPQHF.

The chain joins TRBV11-2 to TRBJ2-3, with 11 bases that match TRBD2. CDR3 length: 16 residues. Germline CDR1 and CDR2: SGHAT and FQNNGV. The V gene end was trimmed by 5 bases and the J gene end by 6 bases; junction bases not matched to a gene: 10. CDR3 sequence (DNA): TGTGCCAGCAGCGCCAGTAGGACTAGCGGGTGGGATACGCAGTATTTT. Translation gives CASSASRTSGWDTQYF.

The chain links TRBV5-4 to TRBJ2-7; no clear D. This CDR3 is 15 amino acids long. The V end lost 3 bases, the J end lost 5 bases, and 18 bases lay between the germline ends. Germline assignment: CDR1 SGHNT and CDR2 YYREEE (reference sequence). Here the CDR3 reads CASSSRLPGNDEQYF. Here the CDR3 DNA reads TGTGCCAGCAGCTCGCGGCTCCCCGGAAACGACGAGCAGTACTTC. Using reference TRBV5-4 and TRBJ2-7 for the parts outside the CDR3, the full variable domain is ETGVTQSPTHLIKTRGQQVTLRCSSQSGHNTVSWYQQALGQGPQFIFQYYREEENGRGNFPPRFSGLQFPNYSSELNVNALELDDSALYLCASSSRLPGNDEQYFGPGTRLTVT.

The sample holds a few counts of this clonotype. The rearrangement links TRBV20-1 to TRBJ2-7; unclear D gene. V gave up 7 bases and J gave up 0 bases, with 16 bases separating them. The CDR3 loop spans 14 amino acids. CDR1 DFQATT and CDR2 SNEGSKA come from the germline V gene (reference sequence). The CDR3 DNA reads as TGCAGTGTTCTTAATGTATTCAACTCCTACGAGCAGTACTTC. It is translated as CSVLNVFNSYEQYF.

This clonotype was counted between two and nine times. The rearrangement uses TRBV6-5 and TRBJ2-3; D ambiguous. Germline assignment: CDR1 MNHEY and CDR2 SVGAGI. V was shortened by 8 bases and J by 4 bases, with 13 bases between the two germline ends. The CDR3 has 13 amino acids. The DNA of the CDR3 is TGTGCCAGCGGACGCCTAACAGCAGATACGCAGTATTTT. Amino acids: CASGRLTADTQYF.

In its sample, this clonotype was seen a few times. The chain has TRBV12-3 or TRBV12-4 and TRBJ2-5; D is perhaps TRBD2 (5 bases). The CDR3 runs to 14 residues. The V end was cut by 4 bases, the J end by 7 bases, with 16 bases between. The CDR3 is CASSSAALKGTQYF. As DNA, the CDR3 is TGTGCCAGCAGTTCAGCGGCCCTCAAGGGGACCCAGTACTTC.

The chain joins TRBV16 to TRBJ2-7, with 8 bases fitting TRBD2. The junction had 4 bases not matched to a gene; V was cut back by 0 bases and J by 0 bases. The CDR3 runs to 16 residues. CDR1 and CDR2 (germline): KGHSY, FQNENV. The CDR3 protein is CASSQSHGLASYEQYF. The CDR3 DNA reads TGTGCCAGCAGCCAATCGCATGGACTAGCCTCCTACGAGCAGTACTTC. Together with reference TRBV16 and TRBJ2-7, the CDR3 gives the full variable domain: GEEVAQTPKHLVRGEGQKAKLYCAPIKGHSYVFWYQQVLKNEFKFLISFQNENVFDETGMPKERFSAKCLPNSPCSLEIQATKLEDSAVYFCASSQSHGLASYEQYFGPGTRLTVT.

The sample holds many counts of this clonotype. The chain carries TRBV20-1 and TRBJ2-6; perhaps D is TRBD1 or TRBD2 (5 bases each). V lost 6 bases and J lost 4, with 16 bases in between. Germline assignment: CDR1 DFQATT and CDR2 SNEGSKA (reference sequence). The length of the CDR3 is 15 residues. The CDR3 bases are TGCAGTGCCTCTCGCCGAGGGGCCGGGGCCAACGTCCTGACTTTC. It codes for CSASRRGAGANVLTF.

This clonotype was seen a handful of times. The chain combines TRBV11-2 with TRBJ2-3, with unresolved D. Germline CDR1 and CDR2: SGHAT and FQNNGV. Trimming removed 2 bases at V and 6 bases at J, with 6 bases between. This CDR3 region has 12 residues. CDR3 DNA: TGTGCCAGCAGCTTAATCGCCGATACGCAGTATTTT. This codes for CASSLIADTQYF.

The CDR3 loop is CASRALALGRDYNEQFF. The CDR3 DNA sequence: TGCGCCAGCAGAGCGCTAGCTCTAGGTCGAGACTACAATGAGCAGTTCTTC. The chain combines TRBV5-1 with TRBJ2-1; D perhaps matches TRBD2 (5 bases). With 5 bases removed from V and 3 bases from J, the gap between germline ends came to 21 bases. Germline V gene data show CDR1 as SGHRS and CDR2 as YFSETQ. CDR3 size: 17 residues.

The J gene is TRBJ1-5, the V gene TRBV20-1; 10 nucleotides match TRBD1. V lost 6 bases, J lost 2 bases, and 7 bases stayed unmatched. From germline, CDR1 is DFQATT and CDR2 SNEGSKA (reference sequence). The CDR3 runs 15 residues. DNA of the CDR3: TGCAGTGCAGCGATCGGGACAGGGGGCAATCAGCCCCAGCATTTT. It is translated as CSAAIGTGGNQPQHF.

The chain employs TRBV7-7 and TRBJ2-5; unclear D gene. The germline V gene encodes CDR1 SSHAT and CDR2 FNYEAQ (reference sequence). The CDR3 runs to 14 residues. The germline V and J ends were trimmed by 2 bases and 4 bases, with 11 bases remaining between them. CDR3: CASSLRGRSETQYF. The CDR3 region has the DNA TGTGCCAGCAGCTTAAGAGGAAGGTCAGAGACCCAGTACTTC.

About this clonotype: Mismatch with germline at one junction end may stem from a read error. The rearrangement joins TRBV24-1 to TRBJ2-3; a possible D gene is TRBD1 (6 bases). Germline loops: CDR1 KGHDR, CDR2 SFDVKD. CDR3 length equals 16 residues. The CDR3 sequence is CATSDTGTPSTDTRYF. The CDR3, as DNA: TGTGCCACCAGTGATACCGGGACACCTAGCACAGATACGCGGTATTTT.

This clonotype has just one count. In DNA form, the CDR3 reads TGTGCCAGCAGCTTAGATGTCGGAGGAGATACGCAGTATTTT. This encodes CASSLDVGGDTQYF. V usage is TRBV11-2 and J usage is TRBJ2-3; a possible D gene is TRBD2 (5 bases). CDR3 size: 14 residues. V shed 0 bases and J shed 5 bases, with 9 bases lying between them. CDR1 SGHAT and CDR2 FQNNGV come from the germline V gene.

This clonotype appeared many times. This chain joins TRBV2 and TRBJ2-1; TRBD2 agrees at 10 bases. V gave up 5 bases and J gave up 9 bases; unmatched junction bases: 10. Germline V gene data show CDR1 as SNHLY and CDR2 as FYNNEI. There are 15 residues in the CDR3. CDR3 loop: CASSRVEREGGEQFF. The DNA for the CDR3 is TGTGCCAGCAGTAGGGTCGAGCGGGAGGGCGGTGAGCAGTTCTTC.

The V call is TRBV7-7, the J call TRBJ1-1; D may be TRBD1 (6 bases). The V gene's germline CDR1 is SSHAT and CDR2 FNYEAQ (reference sequence). The CDR3 is 18 residues long. V lost 4 bases to trimming and J lost 1 base, with 22 bases between them. CDR3 bases: TGTGCCAGCAGCTCCATAGGGCTACAGGGCGAGGAGAACACTGAAGCTTTCTTT. Translating gives CASSSIGLQGEENTEAFF. The whole variable domain, remainder taken from reference TRBV7-7 and TRBJ1-1, is GAGVSQSPRYKVTKRGQDVTLRCDPISSHATLYWYQQALGQGPEFLTYFNYEAQPDKSGLPSDRFSAERPEGSISTLTIQRTEQRDSAMYRCASSSIGLQGEENTEAFFGQGTRLTVV.

This clonotype appeared a single time. The V gene is TRBV28, the J gene TRBJ1-1, with D maybe TRBD1 (5 bases). The CDR3 is 13 amino acids. The germline V and J ends were trimmed by 3 bases and 3 bases, with 8 bases remaining between them. Germline CDR1 MDHEN, CDR2 SYDVKM. DNA for the CDR3: TGTGCCAGCAGTTTTACAGGTGACACTGAAGCTTTCTTT. Amino acids: CASSFTGDTEAFF. Drawing the rest from reference TRBV28 and TRBJ1-1, the complete variable domain is DVKVTQSSRYLVKRTGEKVFLECVQDMDHENMFWYRQDPGLGLRLIYFSYDVKMKEKGDIPEGYSVSREKKERFSLILESASTNQTSMYLCASSFTGDTEAFFGQGTRLTVV.

The chain has TRBV24-1 and TRBJ2-1, with D possibly TRBD1 on 5 matching bases. CDR1 is KGHDR and CDR2 is SFDVKD in the germline V gene. The CDR3 totals 16 residues. Trimming took 4 bases from V and 7 from J, leaving 19 bases between them. The CDR3 loop is CATSDRGTTQVNEQFF. CDR3 sequence (DNA): TGTGCCACCAGTGACCGAGGAACTACACAGGTGAATGAGCAGTTCTTC.